This T cell receptor (beta chain) was captured in a study of OX40 agonist ivuxolimab in advanced cancers. Study in general: Eligibility rules accepted prior anti-PD-1, anti-PD-L1 or anti-CTLA-4 therapy, and around 44% had some.

This clone was detected a few times. The antigen is not known. Regarding the study as a whole: CD8+ T cells showed, on average, more clonal expansion than CD4+ cells.

CDR1 SGHDN and CDR2 FVKESK come from the germline V gene. The CDR3 has 11 amino acids. Deletions cut 7 bases from V and 7 bases from J, with 8 bases between. TCRdb's table, derived via immunoSEQ multiplex PCR, lists solely in-frame clones and lacks some. The sample includes 64,000 or so clones, roughly 80% of them seen just once. This clonotype originated in an adult with an advanced solid tumor such as melanoma, head and neck, liver or kidney cancer. The V gene is TRBV14, the J gene TRBJ1-5, with a possible D match to TRBD1 (5 bases). This specimen consisted of CD4+ or CD8+ T cells sorted from blood, obtained in a trial of the OX40 agonist ivuxolimab. CDR3 protein: CASNWGQPQHF. CDR3 bases: TGTGCCAGCAATTGGGGCCAGCCCCAGCATTTT.